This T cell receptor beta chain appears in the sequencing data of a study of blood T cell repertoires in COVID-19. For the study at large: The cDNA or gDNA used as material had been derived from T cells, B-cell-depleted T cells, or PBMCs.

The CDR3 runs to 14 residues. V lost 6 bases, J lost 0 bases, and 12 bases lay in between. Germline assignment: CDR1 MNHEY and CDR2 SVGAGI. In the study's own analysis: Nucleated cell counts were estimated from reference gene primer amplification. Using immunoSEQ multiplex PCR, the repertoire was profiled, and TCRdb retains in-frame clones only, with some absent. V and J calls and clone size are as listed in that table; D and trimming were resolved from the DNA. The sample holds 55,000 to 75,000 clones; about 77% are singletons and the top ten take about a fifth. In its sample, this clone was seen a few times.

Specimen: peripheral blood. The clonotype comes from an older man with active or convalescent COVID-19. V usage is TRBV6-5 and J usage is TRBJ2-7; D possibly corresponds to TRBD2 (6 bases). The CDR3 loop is CASRTGGVSYEQYF. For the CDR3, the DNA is TGTGCCAGCAGGACTGGCGGGGTCTCCTACGAGCAGTACTTC.